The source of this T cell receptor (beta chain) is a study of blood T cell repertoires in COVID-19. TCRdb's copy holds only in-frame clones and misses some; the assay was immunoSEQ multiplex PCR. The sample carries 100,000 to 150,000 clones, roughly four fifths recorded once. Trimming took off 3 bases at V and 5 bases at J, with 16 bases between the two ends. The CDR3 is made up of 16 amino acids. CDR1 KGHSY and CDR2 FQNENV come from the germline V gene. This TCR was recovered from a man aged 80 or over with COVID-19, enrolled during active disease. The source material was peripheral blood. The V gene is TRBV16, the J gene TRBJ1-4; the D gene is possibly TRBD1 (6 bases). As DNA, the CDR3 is TGTGCCAGCAGCCACTCAAGGACAGCGCTGAATGAAAAACTGTTTTTT. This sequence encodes CASSHSRTALNEKLFF. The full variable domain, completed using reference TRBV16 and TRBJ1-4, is GEEVAQTPKHLVRGEGQKAKLYCAPIKGHSYVFWYQQVLKNEFKFLISFQNENVFDETGMPKERFSAKCLPNSPCSLEIQATKLEDSAVYFCASSHSRTALNEKLFFGSGTQLSVL.